This T cell receptor (beta chain) derives from a study of blood T cell repertoires in COVID-19 (dated by TCRdb to about 2020). Broadly, across the study: Collaborator samples came from the United States, Italy and Spain and covered acute and convalescent phases of COVID-19. Subjects who had been exposed to COVID-19, were actively infected with it, or had recovered from it provided the deeply sampled blood TCRbeta repertoires that made up the dataset. The prospective study material was composed of cDNA or gDNA derived from T cells, B-cell-depleted T cells, or PBMCs. Sample metadata almost always included a de-identified subject ID, COVID-19 status, age in years and sex. Where HLA class I and class II types were available, the types were taken from metadata supplied by the sample provider, not from assay-based typing. The repertoires were made available in a free public database intended to serve as a resource for research on the immune response to SARS-CoV-2. Samples came from the ongoing ImmuneRACE study (first 160 participants) plus 1,254 subjects from 6 global collaborators. What the research found in general, with its limitations: Clinical and demographic metadata were provided uncurated, with the amount varying by source and participant.

Comments on this clone: Its antigen remains unidentified. Within one base of it there is no much larger clone, and no base qualities were kept.

Taken from cysteine to phenylalanine, the CDR3 has 13 residues. The DNA shown is the 39-base CDR3, in frame from base 1. V lost 6 bases and J lost 5 bases; the stretch between them is 11 bases long. From the germline V gene, CDR1 is KGHSH and CDR2 is LQKENI. Whole blood was collected in K2EDTA tubes by collaborating institutions according to the institutions' own protocols. For TCRbeta analysis, collaborators shipped samples as frozen whole blood, isolated PBMCs, or DNA extracted from either of those sample types. The immunoSEQ Assay, a bias-controlled multiplex PCR, was used to amplify TCRbeta CDR3 regions from genomic DNA. The authors' analysis ran thus. The number of nucleated cells in each sample was estimated from the amplification of reference gene primers within the assay. To quantify the absolute abundance of each unique TCRbeta CDR3 rearrangement, sequence reads were collapsed and filtered. Productive Simpson clonality was computed per sample as the square root of Simpson's diversity index over productive rearrangements. TCRdb mirrors the immuneACCESS table, restricted to in-frame sequences. Some clones are absent from its copies; in checked studies, under half trace to an unresolved V gene, and the reason for the others is unknown. That table gives V, J and clone size, and the DNA gave D and trimming. Here the sample has 100,000 to 150,000 clones; about 88% occur a single time. Roughly 1.2% of the sample lies in the top ten.

The TCR was taken from a woman older than 75 with acute or convalescent COVID-19. Sequenced material: peripheral blood. The chain employs TRBV18 and TRBJ1-5; the D gene cannot be resolved reliably. The DNA is as follows: TGTGCCAGCTCCCGTGACACATATCAGCCCCAGCATTTT. The translation is CASSRDTYQPQHF.